This T cell receptor (beta chain) derives from a study of T cell responses to AZD1222 COVID-19 vaccine. Notes on the study in general: Reports say nearly half of spike-specific TCRs go after unmutated variant regions. Repertoires were collected only later (after the peak T cell response had occurred).

Clones were sequenced by immunoSEQ multiplex PCR, and TCRdb holds only the in-frame ones, with some missing. The repertoire holds some 93,000 clones, with roughly 90% as singletons. This clone was detected a few times. Its antigen is unknown. This CDR3 contains 13 residues. V lost 0 bases and J lost 5, with 9 bases in between. The germline V gene encodes CDR1 SGHNT and CDR2 YYREEE (reference sequence). The rearrangement joins TRBV5-4 to TRBJ2-7; the D is unclear. The sequence derives from an adult who received the AZD1222 COVID-19 vaccine. The specimen was peripheral blood, collected 28 days after the second AZD1222 dose. The CDR3 nucleotides are TGTGCCAGCAGCTTGGTGGCAGAAGACGAGCAGTACTTC. It encodes CASSLVAEDEQYF.